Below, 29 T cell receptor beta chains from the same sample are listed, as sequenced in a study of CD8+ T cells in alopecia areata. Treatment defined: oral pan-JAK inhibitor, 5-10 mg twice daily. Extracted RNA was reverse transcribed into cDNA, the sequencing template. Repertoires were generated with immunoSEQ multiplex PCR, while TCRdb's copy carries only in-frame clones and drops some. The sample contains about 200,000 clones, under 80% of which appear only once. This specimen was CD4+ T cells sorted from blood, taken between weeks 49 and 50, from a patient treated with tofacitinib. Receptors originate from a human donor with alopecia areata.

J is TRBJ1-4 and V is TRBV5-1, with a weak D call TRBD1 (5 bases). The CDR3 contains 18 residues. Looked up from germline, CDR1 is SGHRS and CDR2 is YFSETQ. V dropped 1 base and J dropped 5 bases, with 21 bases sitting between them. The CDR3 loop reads CASSLTPSSGTLNEKLFF. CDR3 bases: TGCGCCAGCAGCTTGACCCCGTCCTCCGGGACCTTAAATGAAAAACTGTTTTTT.

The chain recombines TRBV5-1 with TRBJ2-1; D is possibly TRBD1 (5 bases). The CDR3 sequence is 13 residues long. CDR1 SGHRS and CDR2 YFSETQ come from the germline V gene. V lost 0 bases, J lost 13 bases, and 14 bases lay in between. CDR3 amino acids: CASSLEGKESQFF. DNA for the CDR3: TGCGCCAGCAGCTTGGAGGGGAAAGAATCTCAGTTCTTC.

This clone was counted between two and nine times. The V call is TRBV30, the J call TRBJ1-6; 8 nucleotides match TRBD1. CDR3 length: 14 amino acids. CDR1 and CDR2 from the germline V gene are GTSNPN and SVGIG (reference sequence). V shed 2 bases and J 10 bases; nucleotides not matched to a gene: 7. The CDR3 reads CAWSPGQGHSPLHF. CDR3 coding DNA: TGTGCCTGGAGTCCCGGACAGGGTCACTCACCCCTCCACTTT. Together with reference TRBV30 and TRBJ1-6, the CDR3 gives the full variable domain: SQTIHQWPATLVQPVGSPLSLECTVEGTSNPNLYWYRQAAGRGLQLLFYSVGIGQISSEVPQNLSASRPQDRQFILSSKKLLLSDSGFYLCAWSPGQGHSPLHFGNGTRLTVT.

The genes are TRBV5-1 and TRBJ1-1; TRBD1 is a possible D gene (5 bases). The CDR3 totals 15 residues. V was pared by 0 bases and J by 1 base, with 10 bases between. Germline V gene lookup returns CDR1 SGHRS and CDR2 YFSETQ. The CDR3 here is CASSLAFGGNTEAFF. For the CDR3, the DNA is TGCGCCAGCAGCTTGGCCTTCGGGGGGAACACTGAAGCTTTCTTT. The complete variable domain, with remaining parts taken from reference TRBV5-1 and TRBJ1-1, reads KAGVTQTPRYLIKTRGQQVTLSCSPISGHRSVSWYQQTPGQGLQFLFEYFSETQRNKGNFPGRFSGRQFSNSRSEMNVSTLELGDSALYLCASSLAFGGNTEAFFGQGTRLTVV.

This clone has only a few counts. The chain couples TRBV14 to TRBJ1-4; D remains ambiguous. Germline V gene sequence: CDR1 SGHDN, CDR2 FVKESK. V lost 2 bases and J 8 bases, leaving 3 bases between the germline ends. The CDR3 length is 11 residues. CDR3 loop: CASSQREKLFF. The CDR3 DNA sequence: TGTGCCAGCAGCCAAAGGGAAAAACTGTTTTTT.

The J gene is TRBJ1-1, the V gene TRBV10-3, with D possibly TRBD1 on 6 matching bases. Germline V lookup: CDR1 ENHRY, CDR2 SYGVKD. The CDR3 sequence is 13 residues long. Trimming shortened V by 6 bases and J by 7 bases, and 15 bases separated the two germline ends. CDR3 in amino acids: CAIRGRQAVEAFF. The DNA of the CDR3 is TGTGCCATCAGAGGCCGACAGGCCGTTGAAGCTTTCTTT.

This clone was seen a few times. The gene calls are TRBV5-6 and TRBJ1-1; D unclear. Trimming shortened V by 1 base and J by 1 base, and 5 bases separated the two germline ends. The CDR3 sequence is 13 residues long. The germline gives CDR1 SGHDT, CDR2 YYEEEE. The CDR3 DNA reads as TGTGCCAGCAGCTTGCCAGCGAACACTGAAGCTTTCTTT. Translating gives CASSLPANTEAFF.

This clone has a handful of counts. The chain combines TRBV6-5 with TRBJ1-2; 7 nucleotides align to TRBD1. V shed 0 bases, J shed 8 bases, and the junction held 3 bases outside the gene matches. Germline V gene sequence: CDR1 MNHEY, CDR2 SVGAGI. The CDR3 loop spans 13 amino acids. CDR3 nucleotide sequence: TGTGCCAGCAGTTACTCGACAGGGTGGGGCTACACCTTC. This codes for CASSYSTGWGYTF.

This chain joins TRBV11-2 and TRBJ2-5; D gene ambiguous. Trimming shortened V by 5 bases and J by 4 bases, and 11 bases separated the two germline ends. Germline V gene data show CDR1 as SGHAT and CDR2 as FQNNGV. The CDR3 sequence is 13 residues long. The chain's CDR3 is CASSLVMRETQYF. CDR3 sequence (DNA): TGTGCCAGCAGCCTGGTGATGAGAGAGACCCAGTACTTC. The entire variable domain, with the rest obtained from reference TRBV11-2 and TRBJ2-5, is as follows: EAGVAQSPRYKIIEKRQSVAFWCNPISGHATLYWYQQILGQGPKLLIQFQNNGVVDDSQLPKDRFSAERLKGVDSTLKIQPAKLEDSAVYLCASSLVMRETQYFGPGTRLLVL.

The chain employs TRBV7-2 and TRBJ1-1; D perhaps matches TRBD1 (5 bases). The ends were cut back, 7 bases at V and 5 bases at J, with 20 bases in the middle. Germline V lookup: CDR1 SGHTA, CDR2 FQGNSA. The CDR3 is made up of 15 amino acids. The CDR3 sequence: CASTRQPSGTTEAFF. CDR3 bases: TGTGCCAGCACCCGACAGCCCTCTGGGACGACTGAAGCTTTCTTT.

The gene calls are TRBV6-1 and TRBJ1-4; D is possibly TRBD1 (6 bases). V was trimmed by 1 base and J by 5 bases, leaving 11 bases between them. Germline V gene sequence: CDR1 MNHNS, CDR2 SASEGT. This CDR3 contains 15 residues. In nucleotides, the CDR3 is TGTGCCAGCAGTGAAGTAGGGGGATCCAATGAAAAACTGTTTTTT. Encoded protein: CASSEVGGSNEKLFF.

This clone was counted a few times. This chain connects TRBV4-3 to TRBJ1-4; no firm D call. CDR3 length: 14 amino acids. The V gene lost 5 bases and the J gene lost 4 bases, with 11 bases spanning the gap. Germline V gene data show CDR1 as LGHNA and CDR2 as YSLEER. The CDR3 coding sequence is TGCGCCAGCAGCTTTGGACGTAGTAATGAAAAACTGTTTTTT. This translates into CASSFGRSNEKLFF.

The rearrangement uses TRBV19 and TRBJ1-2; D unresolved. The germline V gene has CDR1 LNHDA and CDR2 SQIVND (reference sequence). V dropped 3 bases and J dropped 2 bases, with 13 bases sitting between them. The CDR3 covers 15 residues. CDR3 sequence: CASSIAGIENYGYTF. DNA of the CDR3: TGTGCCAGTAGTATTGCCGGGATCGAAAACTATGGCTACACCTTC.

The CDR3 region is CASRRTQNTEAFF. In DNA, the CDR3 is TGTGCCAGCAGAAGAACACAGAACACTGAAGCTTTCTTT. The J gene is TRBJ1-1, the V gene TRBV2; D call uncertain. Germline-derived CDR1 and CDR2 are SNHLY and FYNNEI. The CDR3 covers 13 residues. The V end lost 6 bases, the J end lost 1 base, and 9 bases lay between the germline ends.

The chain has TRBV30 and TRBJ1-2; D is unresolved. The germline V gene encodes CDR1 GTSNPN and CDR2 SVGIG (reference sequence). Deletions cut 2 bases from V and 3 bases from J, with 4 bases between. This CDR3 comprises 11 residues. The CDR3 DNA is TGTGCCTGGAGTTATGACTATGGCTACACCTTC. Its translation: CAWSYDYGYTF.

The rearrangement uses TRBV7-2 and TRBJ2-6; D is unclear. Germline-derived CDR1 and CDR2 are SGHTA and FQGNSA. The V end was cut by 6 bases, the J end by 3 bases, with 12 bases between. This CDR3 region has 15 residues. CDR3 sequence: CASSRTLGGANVLTF. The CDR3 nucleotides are TGTGCCAGCAGTCGAACCCTTGGTGGGGCCAACGTCCTGACTTTC. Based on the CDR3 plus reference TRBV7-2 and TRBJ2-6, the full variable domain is GAGVSQSPSNKVTEKGKDVELRCDPISGHTALYWYRQSLGQGLEFLIYFQGNSAPDKSGLPSDRFSAERTGGSVSTLTIQRTQQEDSAVYLCASSRTLGGANVLTFGAGSRLTVL.

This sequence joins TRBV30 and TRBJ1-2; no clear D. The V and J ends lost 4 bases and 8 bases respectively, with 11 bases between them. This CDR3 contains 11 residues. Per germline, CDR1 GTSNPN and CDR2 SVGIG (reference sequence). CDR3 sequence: CAWKTFRGYTF. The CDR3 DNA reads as TGTGCCTGGAAGACCTTTAGGGGCTACACCTTC. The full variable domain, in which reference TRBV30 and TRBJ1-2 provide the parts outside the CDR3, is SQTIHQWPATLVQPVGSPLSLECTVEGTSNPNLYWYRQAAGRGLQLLFYSVGIGQISSEVPQNLSASRPQDRQFILSSKKLLLSDSGFYLCAWKTFRGYTFGSGTRLTVV.

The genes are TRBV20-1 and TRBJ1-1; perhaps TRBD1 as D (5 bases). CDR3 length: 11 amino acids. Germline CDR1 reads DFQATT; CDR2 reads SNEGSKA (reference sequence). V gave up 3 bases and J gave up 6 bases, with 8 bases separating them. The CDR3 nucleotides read TGCAGTGCTAGCGGGGGGGCTGAAGCTTTCTTT. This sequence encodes CSASGGAEAFF.

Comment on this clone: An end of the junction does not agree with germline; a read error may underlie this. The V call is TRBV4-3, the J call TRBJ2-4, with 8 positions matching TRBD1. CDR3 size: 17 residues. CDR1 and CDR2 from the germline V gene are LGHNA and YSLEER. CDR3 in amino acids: CASSEDQGAAAKNIQYF. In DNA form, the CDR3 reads TGCGCCAGCAGCGAAGATCAGGGGGCCGCAGCCAAAAACATTCAGTACTTC.

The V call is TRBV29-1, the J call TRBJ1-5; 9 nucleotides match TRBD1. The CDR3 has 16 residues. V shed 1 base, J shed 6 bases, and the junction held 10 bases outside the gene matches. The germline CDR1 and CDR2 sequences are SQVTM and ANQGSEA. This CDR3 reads CSVEVRDRVEGQPQHF. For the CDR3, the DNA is TGCAGCGTTGAAGTCCGGGACAGGGTTGAAGGTCAGCCCCAGCATTTT.

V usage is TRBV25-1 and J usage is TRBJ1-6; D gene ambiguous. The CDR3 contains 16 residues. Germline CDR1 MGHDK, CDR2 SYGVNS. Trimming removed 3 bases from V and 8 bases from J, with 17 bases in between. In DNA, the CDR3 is TGTGCCAGCAGTGAGGGCTCCCCAAGAAGGGATTCACCCCTCCACTTT. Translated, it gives CASSEGSPRRDSPLHF.

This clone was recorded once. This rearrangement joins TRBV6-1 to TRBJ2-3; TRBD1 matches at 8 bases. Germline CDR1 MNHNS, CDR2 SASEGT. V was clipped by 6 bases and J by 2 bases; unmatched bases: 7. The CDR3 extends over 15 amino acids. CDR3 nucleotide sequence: TGTGCCAGCAGAGTAGACAGGGGCTTCACAGATACGCAGTATTTT. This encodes CASRVDRGFTDTQYF.

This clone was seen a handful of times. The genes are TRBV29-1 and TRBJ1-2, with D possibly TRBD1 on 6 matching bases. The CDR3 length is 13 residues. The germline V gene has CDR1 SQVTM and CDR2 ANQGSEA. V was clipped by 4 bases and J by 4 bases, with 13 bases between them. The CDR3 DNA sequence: TGCAGCGTTGGCCAGGCGGGGGCCTATGGCTACACCTTC. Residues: CSVGQAGAYGYTF.

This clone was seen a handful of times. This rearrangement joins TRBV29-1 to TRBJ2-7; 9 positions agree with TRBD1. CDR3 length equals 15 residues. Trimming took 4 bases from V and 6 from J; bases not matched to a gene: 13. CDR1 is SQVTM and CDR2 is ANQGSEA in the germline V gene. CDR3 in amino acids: CSVGWRQGVRGEQYF. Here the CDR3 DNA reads TGCAGCGTTGGATGGCGACAGGGGGTAAGGGGCGAGCAGTACTTC.

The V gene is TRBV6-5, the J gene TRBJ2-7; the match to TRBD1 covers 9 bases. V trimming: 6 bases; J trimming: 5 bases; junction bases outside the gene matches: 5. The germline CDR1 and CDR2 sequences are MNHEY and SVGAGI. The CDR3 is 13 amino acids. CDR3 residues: CASRGTGTHEQYF. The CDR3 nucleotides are TGTGCCAGCAGGGGGACAGGGACCCACGAGCAGTACTTC.

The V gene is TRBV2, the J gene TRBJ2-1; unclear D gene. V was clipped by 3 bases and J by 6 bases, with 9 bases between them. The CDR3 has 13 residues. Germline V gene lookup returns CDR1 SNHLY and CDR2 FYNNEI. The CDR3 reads CASSEVWANEQFF. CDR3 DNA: TGTGCCAGCAGTGAGGTGTGGGCCAATGAGCAGTTCTTC.

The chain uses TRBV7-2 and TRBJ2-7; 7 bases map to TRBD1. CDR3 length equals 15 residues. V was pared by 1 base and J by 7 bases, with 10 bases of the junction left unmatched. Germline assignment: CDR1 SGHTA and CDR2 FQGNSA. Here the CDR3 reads CASSLGTGFSREQYF. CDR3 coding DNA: TGTGCCAGCAGCTTAGGGACAGGATTTAGCCGGGAGCAGTACTTC.

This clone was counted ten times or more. The CDR3 DNA sequence: TGTGCCAGCCTGCGGGGGCCGAGCTACGAGCAGTACTTC. Its translation: CASLRGPSYEQYF. The rearrangement links TRBV2 to TRBJ2-7, with D possibly matching TRBD2 (7 bases). The V end lost 8 bases, the J end lost 3 bases, and 14 bases lay between the germline ends. CDR3 length: 13 residues. CDR1 SNHLY and CDR2 FYNNEI come from the germline V gene.

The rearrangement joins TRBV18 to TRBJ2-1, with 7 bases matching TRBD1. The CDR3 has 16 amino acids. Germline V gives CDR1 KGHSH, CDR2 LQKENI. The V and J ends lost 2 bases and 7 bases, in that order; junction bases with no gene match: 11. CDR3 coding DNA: TGTGCCAGCTCACCAACTCAAAACCGACAGGGAAATGAGCAGTTCTTC. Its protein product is CASSPTQNRQGNEQFF.